This TCR beta chain appears in the sequencing data of a study of control samples from healthy donors and cancer patients. Between the trimmed V and J ends, which lost 8 bases and 7 bases, there was a span of 15 bases. CDR3 length: 13 residues. Sequencing was performed with immunoSEQ multiplex PCR; in TCRdb, only in-frame clones are kept and a portion is missing. The sample records over 100,000 clones, 88% being singletons. The chain links TRBV12-3 or TRBV12-4 to TRBJ2-1; TRBD2 is a possible D gene (6 bases). The clonotype was recovered from a man aged 35-49 years in good health. The sequenced sample was blood. The CDR3 DNA reads TGTGCCAGCGGGGGGACTTCAACAAATGAGCAGTTCTTC. Its protein is CASGGTSTNEQFF.